This is a list of T cell receptor beta chains from one sample in a study of T cells after yellow fever vaccination. TCRdb used MiXCR to reprocess the 5' RACE reads, holding one entry per CDR3 protein. The sample gives hundreds of thousands of distinct CDR3 sequences, under 9% of which show up once; 3% to 4% is in the top ten. The specimen comprised CD4+ T cells sorted from PBMCs, sampled 5 days after the yellow fever booster vaccination. These receptors originate from a young man who received the YFV17D yellow fever vaccine. CDR3s include the opening cysteine and the closing phenylalanine or tryptophan. D genes are given only for firm matches. A row's size may be missing; if present it is once, few, many or a size class.

d_call: .; v_call: TRBV5-1; clone_size: .; j_call: TRBJ2-3; cdr3_nt: TGCGCCAGCAGCTTGGAGGTCCCTAGCCGAACGTGGTATTTT; cdr3_aa: CASSLEVPSRTWYF
d_call: .; v_call: TRBV6-1; clone_size: few; j_call: TRBJ2-1; cdr3_nt: TGTGCCAGCAAGGCCGATGGGTCCTACAATGAGCAGTTCTTC; cdr3_aa: CASKADGSYNEQFF
d_call: .; v_call: TRBV12-3/TRBV12-4; clone_size: .; j_call: TRBJ2-2; cdr3_nt: TGTGCCAGCAGTTCAATTGGCACCGGGGAGCTGTTTTTT; cdr3_aa: CASSSIGTGELFF
d_call: TRBD1; v_call: TRBV18; clone_size: few; j_call: TRBJ2-7; cdr3_nt: TGTGCCAGCTCACCGACAGGGATCGAGCAGTACTTC; cdr3_aa: CASSPTGIEQYF
d_call: .; v_call: TRBV5-1; clone_size: .; j_call: TRBJ2-2; cdr3_nt: TGCGCCAGCAGCTTGGTAGGGGGGACGAACACCGGGGAGCTGTTTTTT; cdr3_aa: CASSLVGGTNTGELFF
d_call: .; v_call: TRBV20-1; clone_size: .; j_call: TRBJ2-7; cdr3_nt: TGCAGTGCTAGAGCGGAGGGGTATTTCGGCGAGCAGTACTTC; cdr3_aa: CSARAEGYFGEQYF
d_call: .; v_call: TRBV28; clone_size: .; j_call: TRBJ1-5; cdr3_nt: TGTGCCAGCACAACACAGGGCTTAGGCAATCAGCCCCAGCATTTT; cdr3_aa: CASTTQGLGNQPQHF
d_call: TRBD1; v_call: TRBV10-3; clone_size: .; j_call: TRBJ1-3; cdr3_nt: TGTGCCATCCGCGGACAGGGGGAAAACACCATATATTTT; cdr3_aa: CAIRGQGENTIYF
d_call: TRBD2; v_call: TRBV7-3; clone_size: .; j_call: TRBJ2-3; cdr3_nt: TGTGCCAGCGCGGGGACGGGGGGGGCTAATACGCAGTATTTT; cdr3_aa: CASAGTGGANTQYF
d_call: .; v_call: TRBV7-9; clone_size: .; j_call: TRBJ1-1; cdr3_nt: TGTGCCAGCAGCGGGGCCACTGAAGCTTTCTTT; cdr3_aa: CASSGATEAFF
d_call: TRBD2; v_call: TRBV6-5; clone_size: .; j_call: TRBJ2-7; cdr3_nt: TGTGCCAGCAGTTACGGAGCGGGGGGCGCATTTGGGTACGAGCAGTACTTC; cdr3_aa: CASSYGAGGAFGYEQYF
d_call: .; v_call: TRBV5-1; clone_size: .; j_call: TRBJ1-4; cdr3_nt: TGCGCCAGCAGGGCAGGAGGCAATGAAAAACTGTTTTTT; cdr3_aa: CASRAGGNEKLFF
d_call: .; v_call: TRBV6-6; clone_size: .; j_call: TRBJ1-5; cdr3_nt: TGTGCCAGCAGCCAGGTCGATAGCAATCAGCCCCAGCATTTT; cdr3_aa: CASSQVDSNQPQHF
d_call: TRBD1; v_call: TRBV6-5; clone_size: many; j_call: TRBJ2-3; cdr3_nt: TGTGCCAGCAGTCTCTACAGGGGGCAAGATACGCAGTATTTT; cdr3_aa: CASSLYRGQDTQYF
d_call: TRBD2; v_call: TRBV4-1; clone_size: few; j_call: TRBJ2-1; cdr3_nt: TGCGCCAGCAGCCAAGAAGGACCGGGACTAGCGGGGGTCTCCTACAATGAGCAGTTCTTC; cdr3_aa: CASSQEGPGLAGVSYNEQFF
d_call: .; v_call: TRBV12-3/TRBV12-4; clone_size: many; j_call: TRBJ2-1; cdr3_nt: TGTGCCAGCACCTCCAGCTCCTACAATGAGCAGTTCTTC; cdr3_aa: CASTSSSYNEQFF
d_call: TRBD2; v_call: TRBV10-3; clone_size: many; j_call: TRBJ2-3; cdr3_nt: TGTGCCATCAGTGCCCGGGGGGGCACAGATACGCAGTATTTT; cdr3_aa: CAISARGGTDTQYF
d_call: .; v_call: TRBV6-2/TRBV6-3; clone_size: .; j_call: TRBJ1-1; cdr3_nt: TGTGCCAGCAGTTACCCCCCTCCCGAAGCTTTCTTT; cdr3_aa: CASSYPPPEAFF
d_call: .; v_call: TRBV5-1; clone_size: many; j_call: TRBJ2-5; cdr3_nt: TGCGCCAGCGCGGGGACCCAAGAGACCCAGTACTTC; cdr3_aa: CASAGTQETQYF
d_call: TRBD2; v_call: TRBV30; clone_size: .; j_call: TRBJ2-2; cdr3_nt: TGTGCCTGGAGAGGAGCGGGGGGGCCTGGCGGGGAGCTGTTTTTT; cdr3_aa: CAWRGAGGPGGELFF
d_call: .; v_call: TRBV6-2/TRBV6-3; clone_size: few; j_call: TRBJ1-4; cdr3_nt: TGTGCCAGCAGTTACGGCCCAGGCGGTTCAACTAATGAAAAACTGTTTTTT; cdr3_aa: CASSYGPGGSTNEKLFF
d_call: TRBD2; v_call: TRBV4-3; clone_size: .; j_call: TRBJ2-3; cdr3_nt: TGCGCCAGCAGCCAAGCTAGTTGGGGGGGTACGCAGTATTTT; cdr3_aa: CASSQASWGGTQYF
d_call: .; v_call: TRBV12-3/TRBV12-4; clone_size: .; j_call: TRBJ1-1; cdr3_nt: TGTGCCAGCAGTTTAACAGTTGGTGCTGAAGCTTTCTTT; cdr3_aa: CASSLTVGAEAFF
d_call: .; v_call: TRBV6-5; clone_size: few; j_call: TRBJ2-3; cdr3_nt: TGTGCCAGCAGTTATGGATTAGCGTCAGATACGCAGTATTTT; cdr3_aa: CASSYGLASDTQYF
d_call: TRBD2; v_call: TRBV9; clone_size: few; j_call: TRBJ2-3; cdr3_nt: TGTGCCAGCAGCAGGACTAGCCATACGCAGTATTTT; cdr3_aa: CASSRTSHTQYF
d_call: .; v_call: TRBV5-1; clone_size: many; j_call: TRBJ2-5; cdr3_nt: TGCGCCAGCAGCTTGGCGGGGACGGAGACCCAGTACTTC; cdr3_aa: CASSLAGTETQYF
d_call: TRBD1; v_call: TRBV5-6; clone_size: .; j_call: TRBJ2-3; cdr3_nt: TGTGCCAGCAGGAACAGGGGTGGCACAGATACGCAGTATTTT; cdr3_aa: CASRNRGGTDTQYF
d_call: TRBD2; v_call: TRBV5-1; clone_size: few; j_call: TRBJ2-3; cdr3_nt: TGCGCCAGCAGCCAGCGGGGGCTAACAGATACGCAGTATTTT; cdr3_aa: CASSQRGLTDTQYF
d_call: .; v_call: TRBV23-1; clone_size: .; j_call: TRBJ2-1; cdr3_nt: TGCGCCAGCAGTCAATCATGTCACAATGAGCAGTTCTTC; cdr3_aa: CASSQSCHNEQFF
d_call: .; v_call: TRBV10-3; clone_size: once; j_call: TRBJ1-2; cdr3_nt: TGTGCCATCAGTGAGTCGTCTTCCCGCTATGGCTACAGCTTC; cdr3_aa: CAISESSSRYGYSF
d_call: .; v_call: TRBV9; clone_size: few; j_call: TRBJ1-5; cdr3_nt: TGTGCCAGCAGCTCGGGGGAACATCCCGATCAGCCCCAGCATTTT; cdr3_aa: CASSSGEHPDQPQHF
d_call: .; v_call: TRBV18; clone_size: .; j_call: TRBJ1-1; cdr3_nt: TGTGCCAGCTGCCCGCCGGGACAAAGGAACACTGAAGCTTTCTTT; cdr3_aa: CASCPPGQRNTEAFF
d_call: .; v_call: TRBV6-2/TRBV6-3; clone_size: few; j_call: TRBJ2-4; cdr3_nt: TGTGCCAGCAGTTACTACGTGGCCAAAAACATTCAGTACTTC; cdr3_aa: CASSYYVAKNIQYF
d_call: TRBD2; v_call: TRBV10-3; clone_size: few; j_call: TRBJ2-5; cdr3_nt: TGTGCCATCAGTGAGCCCGGACTAGCACGGACCCAGTACTTC; cdr3_aa: CAISEPGLARTQYF
d_call: TRBD1; v_call: TRBV5-1; clone_size: .; j_call: TRBJ1-2; cdr3_nt: TGCGCCAGCAGCTTATGGGACAGGGACTATGGCTACACCTTC; cdr3_aa: CASSLWDRDYGYTF
d_call: TRBD1; v_call: TRBV28; clone_size: few; j_call: TRBJ1-3; cdr3_nt: TGTGCCAGCAGGTCGGGACAGGGAGACACCATATATTTT; cdr3_aa: CASRSGQGDTIYF
d_call: TRBD2; v_call: TRBV7-2; clone_size: .; j_call: TRBJ2-3; cdr3_nt: TGTGCCAGCAGCGACGGACTAGCGGGGGGAGATACGCAGTATTTT; cdr3_aa: CASSDGLAGGDTQYF
d_call: .; v_call: TRBV4-3; clone_size: few; j_call: TRBJ2-3; cdr3_nt: TGCGCCAGCAGCCCCTACAGGGACTGGAGCACAGATACGCAGTATTTT; cdr3_aa: CASSPYRDWSTDTQYF
d_call: .; v_call: TRBV7-8; clone_size: few; j_call: TRBJ2-7; cdr3_nt: TGTGCCAGCAGCTTAGTGCGGGTGCCCGTGGAGCAGTACTTC; cdr3_aa: CASSLVRVPVEQYF
d_call: .; v_call: TRBV4-1; clone_size: many; j_call: TRBJ2-5; cdr3_nt: TGCGCCAGCAGGGGGGGCGACGCGGAGACCCAGTACTTC; cdr3_aa: CASRGGDAETQYF
d_call: .; v_call: TRBV3-1; clone_size: few; j_call: TRBJ2-1; cdr3_nt: TGTGCCAGCAGTCTCCCAAGTCTAGAGCAGTTCTTC; cdr3_aa: CASSLPSLEQFF
d_call: TRBD2; v_call: TRBV7-2; clone_size: few; j_call: TRBJ2-5; cdr3_nt: TGTGCCAGCAGCTTAGTCGGTACTAGCGGGGGGACAAGAGAGACCCAGTACTTC; cdr3_aa: CASSLVGTSGGTRETQYF
d_call: .; v_call: TRBV30; clone_size: few; j_call: TRBJ1-1; cdr3_nt: TGTGCCCGCTCCGCGGTGAGGGGCACTGAAGCTTTCTTT; cdr3_aa: CARSAVRGTEAFF